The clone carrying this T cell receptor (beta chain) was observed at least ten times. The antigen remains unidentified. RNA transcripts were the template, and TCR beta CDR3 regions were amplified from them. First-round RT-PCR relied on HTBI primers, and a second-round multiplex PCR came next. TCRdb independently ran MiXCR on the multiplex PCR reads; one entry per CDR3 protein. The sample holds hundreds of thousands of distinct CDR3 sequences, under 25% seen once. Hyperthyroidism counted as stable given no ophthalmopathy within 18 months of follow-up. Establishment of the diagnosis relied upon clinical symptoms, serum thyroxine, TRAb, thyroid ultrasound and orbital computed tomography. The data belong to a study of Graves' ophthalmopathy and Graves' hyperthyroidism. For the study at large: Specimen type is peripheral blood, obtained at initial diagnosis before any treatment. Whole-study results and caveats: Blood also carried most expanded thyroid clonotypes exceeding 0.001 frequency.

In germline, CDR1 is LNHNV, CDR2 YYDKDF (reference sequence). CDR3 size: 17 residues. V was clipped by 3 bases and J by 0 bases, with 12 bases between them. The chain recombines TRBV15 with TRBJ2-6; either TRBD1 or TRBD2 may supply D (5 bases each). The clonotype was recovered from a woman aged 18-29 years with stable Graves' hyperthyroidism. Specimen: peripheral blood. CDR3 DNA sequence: TGTGCCACCAGCAGCTACGGGGCCTACTCTGGGGCCAACGTCCTGACTTTC. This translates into CATSSYGAYSGANVLTF. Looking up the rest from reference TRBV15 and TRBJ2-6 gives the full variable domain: DAMVIQNPRYQVTQFGKPVTLSCSQTLNHNVMYWYQQKSSQAPKLLFHYYDKDFNNEADTPDNFQSRRPNTSFCFLDIRSPGLGDTAMYLCATSSYGAYSGANVLTFGAGSRLTVL.